These T cell receptor beta chains were read from a single sample in a study of shared clonotypes between healthy human individuals. This table comes from immunoSEQ multiplex PCR, and its TCRdb copy is limited to in-frame clones, with some not included. This sample carries about 670,000 clones, 60% to 80% of them seen once, and the ten largest clones take approximately 1.8%. The sequenced material came from memory CD4+ T cells sorted from blood. These receptors all stem from a woman in her twenties or thirties in good health. Each CDR3 is given with its conserved first and last residue. The D gene is left open where the match is weak. Size tells how often a clone was seen (once, few, many) or the class of an expanded clone, and some rows leave it out.

d_call	clone_size	v_call	j_call	cdr3_nt	cdr3_aa
.	.	TRBV18	TRBJ1-4	TGTGCCAGCTCACCAGATCCAGCCGAAAAACTGTTTTTT	CASSPDPAEKLFF
.	.	TRBV7-9	TRBJ2-1	TGTGCCAGCAGCTCGCCCCTCCGCGCGGGACGTGGTGAGCAGTTCTTC	CASSSPLRAGRGEQFF
.	.	TRBV10-1	TRBJ2-1	TGCGCCAGCAGTGAGGGCAGGGGCTCCTACAATGAGCAGTTCTTC	CASSEGRGSYNEQFF
.	.	TRBV25-1	TRBJ2-1	TGTGCCAGCAGTGGCGCCAATGAGCAGTTCTTC	CASSGANEQFF
TRBD2	once	TRBV7-3	TRBJ2-3	TGTGCCAGCAGCTTGAGCGGGATTCGCACAGATACGCAGTATTTT	CASSLSGIRTDTQYF
TRBD2	.	TRBV30	TRBJ2-3	TGTGCCTGGAGTGTATTAGCGGGAGGCGGTTTCACAGATACGCAGTATTTT	CAWSVLAGGGFTDTQYF
.	few	TRBV30	TRBJ1-2	TGTGCCTGGAGTCCCACGGGAGGAGGCTACACCTTC	CAWSPTGGGYTF
.	.	TRBV9	TRBJ2-4	TGTGCCAGCAGCCGGGGAAACATTCAGTACTTC	CASSRGNIQYF
.	.	TRBV28	TRBJ2-7	TGTGCCAGCAGTTTACAGGGTGTTAGCTCCTACGAGCAGTACTTC	CASSLQGVSSYEQYF
TRBD1	few	TRBV6-4	TRBJ1-2	TGTGCCAGCAGTGAGGGGGACAGTGATGGCTACACCTTC	CASSEGDSDGYTF
.	many	TRBV6-4	TRBJ2-6	TGTGCCAGCAGTGACTCAGCAGGGTCTGGGGCCAACGTCCTGACTTTC	CASSDSAGSGANVLTF
.	.	TRBV13	TRBJ1-2	TGTGCCAGCAGCCCGTACAGGGAGAGCTATGGCTACACCTTC	CASSPYRESYGYTF
.	.	TRBV5-5	TRBJ2-1	TGTGCCAGCAGCTTGGCCGGTGGGATTAGGAATGAGCAGTTCTTC	CASSLAGGIRNEQFF